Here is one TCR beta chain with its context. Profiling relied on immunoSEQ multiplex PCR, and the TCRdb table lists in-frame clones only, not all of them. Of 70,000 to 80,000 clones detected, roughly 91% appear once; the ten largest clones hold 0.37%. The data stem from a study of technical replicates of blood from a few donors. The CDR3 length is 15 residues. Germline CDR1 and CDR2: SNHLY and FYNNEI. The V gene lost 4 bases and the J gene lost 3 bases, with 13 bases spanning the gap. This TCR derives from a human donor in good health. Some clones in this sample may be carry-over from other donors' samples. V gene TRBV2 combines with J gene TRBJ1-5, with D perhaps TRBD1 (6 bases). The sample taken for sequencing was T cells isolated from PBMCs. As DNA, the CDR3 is TGTGCCAGCAGTGCTTCCCGGGACATCAATCAGCCCCAGCATTTT. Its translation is CASSASRDINQPQHF. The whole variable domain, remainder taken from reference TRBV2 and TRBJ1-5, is EPEVTQTPSHQVTQMGQEVILRCVPISNHLYFYWYRQILGQKVEFLVSFYNNEISEKSEIFDDQFSVERPDGSNFTLKIRSTKLEDSAMYFCASSASRDINQPQHFGDGTRLSIL.